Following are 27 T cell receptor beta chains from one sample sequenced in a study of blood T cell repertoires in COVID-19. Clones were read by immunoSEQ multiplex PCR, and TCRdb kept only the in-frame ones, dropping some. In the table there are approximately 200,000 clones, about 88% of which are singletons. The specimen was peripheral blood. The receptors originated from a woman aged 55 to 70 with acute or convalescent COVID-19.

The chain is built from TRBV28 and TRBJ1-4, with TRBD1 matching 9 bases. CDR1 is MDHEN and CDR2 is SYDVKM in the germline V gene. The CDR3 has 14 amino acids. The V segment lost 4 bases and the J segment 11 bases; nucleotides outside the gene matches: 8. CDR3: CASSYRGRRDKLFF. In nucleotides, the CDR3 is TGTGCCAGCAGTTACAGGGGGCGCAGGGACAAACTGTTTTTT.

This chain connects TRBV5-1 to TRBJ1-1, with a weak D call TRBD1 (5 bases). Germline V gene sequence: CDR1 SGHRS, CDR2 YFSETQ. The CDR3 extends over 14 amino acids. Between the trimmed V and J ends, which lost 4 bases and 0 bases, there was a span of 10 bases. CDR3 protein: CASSTQGMNTEAFF. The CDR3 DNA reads TGCGCCAGCAGCACCCAGGGAATGAACACTGAAGCTTTCTTT.

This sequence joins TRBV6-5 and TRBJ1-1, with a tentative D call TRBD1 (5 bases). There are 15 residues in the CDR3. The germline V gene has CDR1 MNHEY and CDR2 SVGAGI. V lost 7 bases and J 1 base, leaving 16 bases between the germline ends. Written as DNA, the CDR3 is TGTGCCAGCACTTGGGGGGTACGGGGGAACACTGAAGCTTTCTTT. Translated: CASTWGVRGNTEAFF.

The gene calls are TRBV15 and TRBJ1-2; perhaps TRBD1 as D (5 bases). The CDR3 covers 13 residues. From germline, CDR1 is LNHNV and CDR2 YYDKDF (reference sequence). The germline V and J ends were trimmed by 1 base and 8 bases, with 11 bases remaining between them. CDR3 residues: CATSRVAGSGYTF. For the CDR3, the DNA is TGTGCCACCAGCAGAGTCGCAGGGTCCGGCTACACCTTC.

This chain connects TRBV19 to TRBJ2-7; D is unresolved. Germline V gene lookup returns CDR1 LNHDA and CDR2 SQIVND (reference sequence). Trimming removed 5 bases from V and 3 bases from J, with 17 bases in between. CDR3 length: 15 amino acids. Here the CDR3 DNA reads TGTGCCAGTAGTCCCCATTTGGCAAGTGGCTACGAGCAGTACTTC. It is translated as CASSPHLASGYEQYF. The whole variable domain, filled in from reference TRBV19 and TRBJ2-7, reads DGGITQSPKYLFRKEGQNVTLSCEQNLNHDAMYWYRQDPGQGLRLIYYSQIVNDFQKGDIAEGYSVSREKKESFPLTVTSAQKNPTAFYLCASSPHLASGYEQYFGPGTRLTVT.

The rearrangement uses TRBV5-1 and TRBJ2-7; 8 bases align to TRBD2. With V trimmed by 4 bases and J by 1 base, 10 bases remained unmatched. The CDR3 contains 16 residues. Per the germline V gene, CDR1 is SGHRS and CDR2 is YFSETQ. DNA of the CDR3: TGCGCCAGCAGCCCAAATTCGGGACTAGTGTCCTACGAGCAGTACTTC. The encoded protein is CASSPNSGLVSYEQYF.

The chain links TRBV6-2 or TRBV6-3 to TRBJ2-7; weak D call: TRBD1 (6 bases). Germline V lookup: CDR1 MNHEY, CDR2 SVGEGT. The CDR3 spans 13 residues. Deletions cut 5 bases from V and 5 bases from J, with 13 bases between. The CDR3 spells CASSPTRGHEQYF. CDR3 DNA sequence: TGTGCCAGCAGTCCAACCAGGGGCCACGAGCAGTACTTC.

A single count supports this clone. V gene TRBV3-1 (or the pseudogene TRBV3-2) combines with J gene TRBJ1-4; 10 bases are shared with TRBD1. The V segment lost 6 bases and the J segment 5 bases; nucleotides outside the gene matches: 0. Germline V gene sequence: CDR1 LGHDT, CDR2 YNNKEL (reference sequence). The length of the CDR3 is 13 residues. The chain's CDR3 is CASRGQGNEKLFF. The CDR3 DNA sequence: TGTGCCAGCAGGGGACAGGGGAATGAAAAACTGTTTTTT.

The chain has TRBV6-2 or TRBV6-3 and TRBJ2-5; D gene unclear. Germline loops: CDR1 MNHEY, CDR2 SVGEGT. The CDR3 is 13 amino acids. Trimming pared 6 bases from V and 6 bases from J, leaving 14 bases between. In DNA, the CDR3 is TGTGCCAGCAGCCTCGACCAGCGCAAGACCCAGTACTTC. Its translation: CASSLDQRKTQYF.

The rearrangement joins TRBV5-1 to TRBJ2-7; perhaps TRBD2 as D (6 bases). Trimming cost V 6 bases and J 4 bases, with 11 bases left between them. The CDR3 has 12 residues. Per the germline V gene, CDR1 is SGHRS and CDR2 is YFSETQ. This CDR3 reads CASMGGQYEQYF. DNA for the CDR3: TGCGCCAGCATGGGGGGTCAATACGAGCAGTACTTC.

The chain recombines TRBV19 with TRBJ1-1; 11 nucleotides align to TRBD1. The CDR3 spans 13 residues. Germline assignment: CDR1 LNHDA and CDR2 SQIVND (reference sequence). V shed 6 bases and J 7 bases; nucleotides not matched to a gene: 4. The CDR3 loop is CASSRTGGSEAFF. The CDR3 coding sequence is TGTGCCAGTAGCAGGACAGGGGGCAGTGAAGCTTTCTTT.

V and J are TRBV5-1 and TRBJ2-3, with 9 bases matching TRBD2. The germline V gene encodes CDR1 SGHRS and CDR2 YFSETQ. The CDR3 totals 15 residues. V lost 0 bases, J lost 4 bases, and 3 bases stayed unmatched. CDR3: CASSLGVAGADTQYF. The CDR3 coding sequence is TGCGCCAGCAGCTTGGGAGTAGCGGGGGCAGATACGCAGTATTTT. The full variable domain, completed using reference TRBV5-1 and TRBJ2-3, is KAGVTQTPRYLIKTRGQQVTLSCSPISGHRSVSWYQQTPGQGLQFLFEYFSETQRNKGNFPGRFSGRQFSNSRSEMNVSTLELGDSALYLCASSLGVAGADTQYFGPGTRLTVL.

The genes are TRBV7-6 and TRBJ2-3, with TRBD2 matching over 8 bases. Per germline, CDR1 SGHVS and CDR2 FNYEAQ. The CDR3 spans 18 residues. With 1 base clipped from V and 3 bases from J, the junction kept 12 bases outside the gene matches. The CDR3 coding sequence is TGTGCCAGCAGCTTAGTGTTCGGCGCGGGGGGTAGGACAGATACGCAGTATTTT. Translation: CASSLVFGAGGRTDTQYF.

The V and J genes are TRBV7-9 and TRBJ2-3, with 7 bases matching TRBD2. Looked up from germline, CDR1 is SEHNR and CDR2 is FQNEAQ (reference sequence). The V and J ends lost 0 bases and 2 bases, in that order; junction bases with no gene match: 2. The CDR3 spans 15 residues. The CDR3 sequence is CASSLAGGDTDTQYF. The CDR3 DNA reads TGTGCCAGCAGCTTAGCGGGGGGGGACACAGATACGCAGTATTTT.

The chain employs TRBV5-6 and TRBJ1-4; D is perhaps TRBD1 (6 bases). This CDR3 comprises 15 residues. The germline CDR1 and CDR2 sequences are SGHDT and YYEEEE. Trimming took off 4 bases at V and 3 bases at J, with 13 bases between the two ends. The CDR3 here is CASSPQGWANEKLFF. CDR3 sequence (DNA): TGTGCCAGCAGCCCGCAGGGGTGGGCTAATGAAAAACTGTTTTTT. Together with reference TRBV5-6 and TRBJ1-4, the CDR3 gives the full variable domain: DAGVTQSPTHLIKTRGQQVTLRCSPKSGHDTVSWYQQALGQGPQFIFQYYEEEERQRGNFPDRFSGHQFPNYSSELNVNALLLGDSALYLCASSPQGWANEKLFFGSGTQLSVL.

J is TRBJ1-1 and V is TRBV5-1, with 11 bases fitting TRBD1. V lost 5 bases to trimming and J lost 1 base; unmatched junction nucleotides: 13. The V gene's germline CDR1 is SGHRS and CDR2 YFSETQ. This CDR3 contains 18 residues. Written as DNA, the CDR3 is TGCGCCAGCAGTCCTGGACAGGGGGCTAGCCTACAGAACACTGAAGCTTTCTTT. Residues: CASSPGQGASLQNTEAFF.

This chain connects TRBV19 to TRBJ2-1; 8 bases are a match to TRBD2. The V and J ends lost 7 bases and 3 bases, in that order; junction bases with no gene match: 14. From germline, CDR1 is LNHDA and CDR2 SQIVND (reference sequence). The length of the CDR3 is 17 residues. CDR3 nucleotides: TGTGCCAGTACTGGGCGGAGCGGGAGTTTCCACTACAATGAGCAGTTCTTC. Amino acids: CASTGRSGSFHYNEQFF.

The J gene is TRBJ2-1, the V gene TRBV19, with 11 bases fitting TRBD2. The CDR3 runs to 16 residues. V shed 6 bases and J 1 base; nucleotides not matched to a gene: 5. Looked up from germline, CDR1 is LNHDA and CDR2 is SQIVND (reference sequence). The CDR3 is CASSTLAGGSYNEQFF. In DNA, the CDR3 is TGTGCCAGTAGCACATTAGCGGGGGGGTCCTACAATGAGCAGTTCTTC.

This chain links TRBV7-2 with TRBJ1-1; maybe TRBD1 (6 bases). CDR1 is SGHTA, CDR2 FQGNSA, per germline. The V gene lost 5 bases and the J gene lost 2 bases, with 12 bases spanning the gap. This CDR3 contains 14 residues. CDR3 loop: CASSPTRGNTEAFF. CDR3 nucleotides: TGTGCCAGCAGCCCAACCAGGGGAAACACTGAAGCTTTCTTT.

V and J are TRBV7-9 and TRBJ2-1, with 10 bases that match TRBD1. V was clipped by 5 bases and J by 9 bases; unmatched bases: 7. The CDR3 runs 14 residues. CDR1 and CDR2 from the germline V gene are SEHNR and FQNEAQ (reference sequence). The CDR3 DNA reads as TGTGCCAGCAGCACCCGGACAGGGGGTCCTGAGCAGTTCTTC. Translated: CASSTRTGGPEQFF.

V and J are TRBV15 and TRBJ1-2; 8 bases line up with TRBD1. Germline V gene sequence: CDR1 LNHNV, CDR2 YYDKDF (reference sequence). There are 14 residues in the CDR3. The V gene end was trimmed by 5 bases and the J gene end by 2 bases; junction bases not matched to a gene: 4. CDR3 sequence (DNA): TGTGCCACCAGCGGTGGACAGGGCAACTATGGCTACACCTTC. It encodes CATSGGQGNYGYTF.

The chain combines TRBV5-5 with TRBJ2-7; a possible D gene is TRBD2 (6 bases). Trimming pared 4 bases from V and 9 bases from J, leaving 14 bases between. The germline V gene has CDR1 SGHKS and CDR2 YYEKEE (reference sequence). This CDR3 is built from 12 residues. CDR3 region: CASSRGVLGQYF. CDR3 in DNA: TGTGCCAGCAGCCGCGGGGTGCTCGGGCAGTACTTC.

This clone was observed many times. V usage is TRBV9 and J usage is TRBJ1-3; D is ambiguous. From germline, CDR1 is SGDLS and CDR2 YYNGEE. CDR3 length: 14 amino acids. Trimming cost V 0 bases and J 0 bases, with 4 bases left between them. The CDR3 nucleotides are TGTGCCAGCAGCGTAGGAGTCTCTGGAAACACCATATATTTT. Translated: CASSVGVSGNTIYF. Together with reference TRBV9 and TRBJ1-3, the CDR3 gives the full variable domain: DSGVTQTPKHLITATGQRVTLRCSPRSGDLSVYWYQQSLDQGLQFLIQYYNGEERAKGNILERFSAQQFPDLHSELNLSSLELGDSALYFCASSVGVSGNTIYFGEGSWLTVV.

The CDR3 loop reads CASSGQGGHTEAFF. The CDR3 DNA sequence: TGTGCCAGCAGTGGACAGGGCGGGCACACTGAAGCTTTCTTT. V is TRBV2 and J is TRBJ1-1, with 7 bases lining up with TRBD1. There are 14 residues in the CDR3. V shed 4 bases and J 3 bases; nucleotides not matched to a gene: 5. Germline CDR1 SNHLY, CDR2 FYNNEI.

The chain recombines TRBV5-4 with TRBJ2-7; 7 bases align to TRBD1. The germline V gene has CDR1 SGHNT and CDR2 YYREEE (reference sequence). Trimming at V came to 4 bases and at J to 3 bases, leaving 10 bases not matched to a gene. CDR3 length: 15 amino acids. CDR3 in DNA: TGTGCCAGCAGCCCAACAGGGGTGAAGATCTACGAGCAGTACTTC. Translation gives CASSPTGVKIYEQYF.

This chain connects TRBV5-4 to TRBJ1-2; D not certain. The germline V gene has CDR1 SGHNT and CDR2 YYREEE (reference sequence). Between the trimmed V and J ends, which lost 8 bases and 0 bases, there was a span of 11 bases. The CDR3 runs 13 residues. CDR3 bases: TGTGCCAGTCTGAACACCTCTAACTATGGCTACACCTTC. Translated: CASLNTSNYGYTF.

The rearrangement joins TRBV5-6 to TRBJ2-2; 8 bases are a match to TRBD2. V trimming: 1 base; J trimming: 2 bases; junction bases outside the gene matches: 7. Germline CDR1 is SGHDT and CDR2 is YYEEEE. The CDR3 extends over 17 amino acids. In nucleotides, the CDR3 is TGTGCCAGCAGCTTGCGTGTTAGCGGGGTAAACACCGGGGAGCTGTTTTTT. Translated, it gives CASSLRVSGVNTGELFF.